One sample yielded the 7 T cell receptor beta chains listed below, sequenced in a study of blood T cell repertoires in COVID-19. Data came from immunoSEQ multiplex PCR; TCRdb stores just in-frame clones and leaves some out. This table holds around 110,000 clones, about nine tenths found once. The source material was peripheral blood. The receptors stem from a human donor with active COVID-19. The donor label of this sample is uncertain.

About this clone itself: Other DNA sequences in this specimen translate into the identical CDR3. V and J are TRBV2 and TRBJ1-1; tentative D call: TRBD1 (6 bases). The germline gives CDR1 SNHLY, CDR2 FYNNEI. The V end lost 5 bases, the J end lost 0 bases, and 7 bases lay between the germline ends. The CDR3 has 13 residues. CDR3 DNA: TGTGCCAGCAGTCAGGGGTTGAACACTGAAGCTTTCTTT. This codes for CASSQGLNTEAFF.

The chain links TRBV6-4 to TRBJ2-2, with D possibly matching TRBD2 (6 bases). The CDR3 totals 17 residues. Germline V gives CDR1 MRHNA, CDR2 SNTAGT. Trimming took 7 bases from V and 0 from J, leaving 18 bases between them. The DNA of the CDR3 is TGTGCCAGCATGGGTGTGGCGGGGAGGACGAACACCGGGGAGCTGTTTTTT. It encodes CASMGVAGRTNTGELFF.

The genes are TRBV9 and TRBJ2-1, with 8 bases aligning to TRBD1. V shed 0 bases, J shed 6 bases, and the junction held 5 bases outside the gene matches. CDR1 and CDR2 (germline): SGDLS, YYNGEE. This CDR3 is built from 15 residues. The CDR3, as DNA: TGTGCCAGCAGCGTAGCGTCAGGGGGCTTCAATGAGCAGTTCTTC. It translates to CASSVASGGFNEQFF.

This clone was observed a single time. V usage is TRBV5-1 and J usage is TRBJ2-7, with 11 bases aligning to TRBD1. The CDR3 sequence is 15 residues long. The junction had 8 bases not matched to a gene; V was cut back by 4 bases and J by 5 bases. The germline CDR1 and CDR2 sequences are SGHRS and YFSETQ. The CDR3 region has the DNA TGCGCCAGCAGCACAGGACAGGGGGCGCTCCACGAGCAGTACTTC. It encodes CASSTGQGALHEQYF.

About this clone itself: The junction departs from germline at one end; a sequencing error may be responsible. CDR3 in DNA: TGTGCCAGCTCTATCGGACAGTCTCATCTCTTTTTT. Encoded protein: CASSIGQSHLFF. The chain joins TRBV12-3 or TRBV12-4 to TRBJ1-5; maybe TRBD1 (6 bases). The CDR3 has 12 amino acids.

This chain joins TRBV15 and TRBJ2-7; TRBD1 might be the D (6 bases). CDR3 length: 15 residues. CDR1 LNHNV and CDR2 YYDKDF come from the germline V gene (reference sequence). Trimming pared 3 bases from V and 0 bases from J, leaving 12 bases between. The CDR3 reads CATSSDRISSYEQYF. The CDR3, as DNA: TGTGCCACCAGCAGTGACAGGATTTCCTCCTACGAGCAGTACTTC.

The rearrangement joins TRBV28 to TRBJ2-2; D ambiguous. From germline, CDR1 is MDHEN and CDR2 SYDVKM. V lost 8 bases and J 0 bases, leaving 10 bases between the germline ends. CDR3 size: 14 residues. The CDR3 bases are TGTGCCAGCTCCGAGGCCACGAACACCGGGGAGCTGTTTTTT. It codes for CASSEATNTGELFF.